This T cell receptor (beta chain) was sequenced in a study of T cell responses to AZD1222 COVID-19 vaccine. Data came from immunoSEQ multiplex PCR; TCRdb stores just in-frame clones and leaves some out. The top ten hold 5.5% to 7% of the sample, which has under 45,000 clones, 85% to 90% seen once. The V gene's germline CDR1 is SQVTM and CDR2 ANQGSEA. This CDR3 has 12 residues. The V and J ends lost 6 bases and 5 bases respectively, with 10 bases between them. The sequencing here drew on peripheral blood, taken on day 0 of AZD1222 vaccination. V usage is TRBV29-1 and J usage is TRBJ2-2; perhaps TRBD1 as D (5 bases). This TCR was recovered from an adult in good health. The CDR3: CSVGPSTGELFF. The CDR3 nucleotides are TGCAGCGTGGGGCCCTCTACCGGGGAGCTGTTTTTT.